The present T cell receptor beta chain was sequenced within a study of blood T cell repertoires in COVID-19. Study at large: PBMCs, B-cell-depleted T cells, or T cells were the source of the cDNA or gDNA that made up the material.

Everyone who took part was 18 to 89 years old, and they came from roughly 25 US areas. Categorization into cohorts depended on clinical history that participants reported. Sequencing was performed with immunoSEQ multiplex PCR; in TCRdb, only in-frame clones are kept and a portion is missing. This table has under 300,000 clones, about 89% appearing once. The CDR3 is 17 residues long. Trimming at V came to 5 bases and at J to 6 bases, leaving 14 bases not matched to a gene. Germline values: CDR1 MNHNY, CDR2 SVGAGI (reference sequence). The receptor was isolated from a human donor in a cohort exposed to, infected with or recovered from COVID-19 (not recorded which). The donor label of this sample is uncertain. Sequencing input: PBMCs or T cells enriched from blood (not recorded which). V usage is TRBV6-6 and J usage is TRBJ1-5, with 9 positions matching TRBD1. This CDR3 reads CASSRGNRQGVVQPQHF. The CDR3 DNA sequence: TGTGCCAGCAGTCGAGGGAACCGACAGGGGGTGGTTCAGCCCCAGCATTTT.